These T cell receptor beta chains were read from a single sample in a study of CD8 T cells in ankylosing spondylitis. TCRdb ran MiXCR on the 5' RACE reads and lists one entry per CDR3 protein. The repertoire holds 150,000 to 250,000 distinct CDR3 sequences, with around 13% as singletons. Sequencing was done on a sample of blood, either unsorted or a sorted T cell fraction (not recorded which). These receptors all stem from a male donor with ankylosing spondylitis or in good health (not recorded which). The CDR3 runs from the conserved cysteine through the conserved F or W. A D gene is named only where the DNA matches it firmly. Rows give clone size only sometimes, using once, few, many, or a class for an expanded clone.

j_gene: TRBJ2-7; v_gene: TRBV21-1; abundance: -; d_gene: -; CDR3aa: CASIELTGFWEQYF; CDR3nt: TGTGCCAGCATCGAGCTGACAGGTTTTTGGGAGCAGTACTTC
j_gene: TRBJ1-1; v_gene: TRBV7-9; abundance: -; d_gene: TRBD1; CDR3aa: CASSQTGAGNTEAFF; CDR3nt: TGTGCCAGCAGCCAGACAGGGGCGGGGAACACTGAAGCTTTCTTT
j_gene: TRBJ1-5; v_gene: TRBV20-1; abundance: -; d_gene: -; CDR3aa: CSARTPCSNQPQHF; CDR3nt: TGCAGTGCCCGGACACCGTGTAGCAATCAGCCCCAGCATTTT
j_gene: TRBJ2-3; v_gene: TRBV4-3; abundance: medium-sized; d_gene: TRBD2; CDR3aa: CASSRSIRFGTSGSKITDTQYF; CDR3nt: TGCGCCAGCAGCCGTTCAATCCGGTTCGGGACTAGCGGGAGTAAGATCACAGATACGCAGTATTTT
j_gene: TRBJ2-1; v_gene: TRBV6-5; abundance: -; d_gene: -; CDR3aa: CASSYSAGNEQFF; CDR3nt: TGTGCCAGCAGTTACTCAGCAGGGAATGAGCAGTTCTTC
j_gene: TRBJ1-1; v_gene: TRBV27; abundance: many; d_gene: -; CDR3aa: CASSSRVRLNTEAFF; CDR3nt: TGTGCCAGCAGTTCCCGTGTAAGATTGAACACTGAAGCTTTCTTT
j_gene: TRBJ2-6; v_gene: TRBV20-1; abundance: -; d_gene: TRBD2; CDR3aa: CSATGLAVSGANVLTF; CDR3nt: TGCAGTGCAACGGGACTAGCGGTGTCTGGGGCCAACGTCCTGACTTTC
j_gene: TRBJ1-2; v_gene: TRBV12-3/TRBV12-4; abundance: few; d_gene: -; CDR3aa: CASSENSLYGYTF; CDR3nt: TGTGCCAGCAGTGAGAACTCCCTTTATGGCTACACCTTC
j_gene: TRBJ2-5; v_gene: TRBV6-1; abundance: few; d_gene: TRBD2; CDR3aa: CASRPWAGLNQETQYF; CDR3nt: TGTGCCAGCAGACCCTGGGCGGGACTAAACCAAGAGACCCAGTACTTC
j_gene: TRBJ2-1; v_gene: TRBV12-3/TRBV12-4; abundance: -; d_gene: -; CDR3aa: CASSLETDSNEQFF; CDR3nt: TGTGCCAGCAGTTTAGAGACCGATAGTAATGAGCAGTTCTTC
j_gene: TRBJ2-7; v_gene: TRBV27; abundance: many; d_gene: -; CDR3aa: CARRAAYEQYF; CDR3nt: TGTGCCAGGAGGGCAGCCTACGAGCAGTACTTC
j_gene: TRBJ2-1; v_gene: TRBV5-6; abundance: many; d_gene: TRBD2; CDR3aa: CASSKPTSGPYNEQFF; CDR3nt: TGTGCCAGCAGCAAACCGACTAGCGGGCCCTACAATGAGCAGTTCTTC
j_gene: TRBJ2-5; v_gene: TRBV20-1; abundance: -; d_gene: TRBD1; CDR3aa: CSARGVGTGVGETQYF; CDR3nt: TGCAGTGCTAGGGGGGTCGGGACAGGGGTCGGAGAGACCCAGTACTTC
j_gene: TRBJ1-5; v_gene: TRBV7-9; abundance: -; d_gene: -; CDR3aa: CASSLGMGGNQPQHF; CDR3nt: TGTGCCAGCAGCTTGGGGATGGGGGGCAATCAGCCCCAGCATTTT
j_gene: TRBJ1-2; v_gene: TRBV4-1; abundance: -; d_gene: -; CDR3aa: CASSHGSGVYGYTF; CDR3nt: TGCGCCAGCAGCCACGGGAGCGGGGTCTATGGCTACACCTTC
j_gene: TRBJ2-5; v_gene: TRBV6-6; abundance: few; d_gene: -; CDR3aa: CASRVEGLETQYF; CDR3nt: TGTGCCAGCAGGGTAGAGGGGCTAGAGACCCAGTACTTC
j_gene: TRBJ2-1; v_gene: TRBV20-1; abundance: few; d_gene: -; CDR3aa: CSAASRQRKGNEQFF; CDR3nt: TGCAGTGCTGCAAGCAGGCAGCGAAAGGGGAATGAGCAGTTCTTC
j_gene: TRBJ1-2; v_gene: TRBV19; abundance: -; d_gene: -; CDR3aa: CASIGGRSGYTF; CDR3nt: TGTGCCAGTATTGGGGGTAGGTCGGGCTACACCTTC
j_gene: TRBJ1-2; v_gene: TRBV4-1; abundance: -; d_gene: TRBD1; CDR3aa: CASSQVGSAGGNGYTF; CDR3nt: TGCGCCAGCAGCCAAGTGGGGAGTGCAGGGGGAAATGGCTACACCTTC
j_gene: TRBJ2-2; v_gene: TRBV21-1; abundance: few; d_gene: -; CDR3aa: CASSKTGTGVGAGKTGELFF; CDR3nt: TGTGCCAGCAGCAAGACCGGGACAGGGGTGGGGGCCGGCAAGACCGGGGAGCTGTTTTTT
j_gene: TRBJ2-2; v_gene: TRBV7-9; abundance: -; d_gene: -; CDR3aa: CASSFSTTGPNTGELFF; CDR3nt: TGTGCCAGCAGCTTTAGTACAACAGGACCGAACACCGGGGAGCTGTTTTTT
j_gene: TRBJ2-1; v_gene: TRBV6-5; abundance: -; d_gene: -; CDR3aa: CASSYSRGLYNEQFF; CDR3nt: TGTGCCAGCAGTTACTCGAGAGGACTTTACAATGAGCAGTTCTTC
j_gene: TRBJ1-1; v_gene: TRBV4-2; abundance: few; d_gene: -; CDR3aa: CASSQGALAEAFF; CDR3nt: TGTGCCAGCAGCCAAGGGGCTCTGGCTGAAGCTTTCTTT
j_gene: TRBJ2-5; v_gene: TRBV7-9; abundance: few; d_gene: -; CDR3aa: CASSPRGETQETQYF; CDR3nt: TGTGCCAGCAGCCCCAGGGGGGAAACCCAAGAGACCCAGTACTTC
j_gene: TRBJ2-3; v_gene: TRBV15; abundance: few; d_gene: -; CDR3aa: CATSRDITDTQYF; CDR3nt: TGTGCCACCAGCAGGGACATCACAGATACGCAGTATTTT
j_gene: TRBJ2-3; v_gene: TRBV29-1; abundance: few; d_gene: TRBD2; CDR3aa: CSVLAGGPDTQYF; CDR3nt: TGCAGCGTACTAGCGGGGGGGCCAGATACGCAGTATTTT
j_gene: TRBJ2-3; v_gene: TRBV4-1; abundance: many; d_gene: TRBD1; CDR3aa: CASSHLGQGNPDTQYF; CDR3nt: TGCGCCAGCAGCCACCTAGGACAGGGTAATCCAGATACGCAGTATTTT
j_gene: TRBJ1-1; v_gene: TRBV2; abundance: few; d_gene: -; CDR3aa: CASDGPAGSTEAFF; CDR3nt: TGTGCCTCGGACGGACCAGCGGGGAGCACTGAAGCTTTCTTT
j_gene: TRBJ2-1; v_gene: TRBV7-9; abundance: few; d_gene: -; CDR3aa: CASSLLLGANEQFF; CDR3nt: TGTGCCAGCAGCTTATTGCTCGGGGCCAATGAGCAGTTCTTC
j_gene: TRBJ2-1; v_gene: TRBV27; abundance: few; d_gene: TRBD2; CDR3aa: CASSLLAAYNEQFF; CDR3nt: TGTGCCAGCAGTTTGCTAGCGGCCTACAATGAGCAGTTCTTC
j_gene: TRBJ2-1; v_gene: TRBV12-3/TRBV12-4; abundance: many; d_gene: -; CDR3aa: CASSLSIPIHEQFF; CDR3nt: TGTGCCAGCAGTTTATCTATTCCTATCCATGAGCAGTTCTTC
j_gene: TRBJ2-3; v_gene: TRBV10-3; abundance: -; d_gene: TRBD1; CDR3aa: CATGQGKTDTQYF; CDR3nt: TGTGCCACGGGACAGGGGAAGACAGATACGCAGTATTTT